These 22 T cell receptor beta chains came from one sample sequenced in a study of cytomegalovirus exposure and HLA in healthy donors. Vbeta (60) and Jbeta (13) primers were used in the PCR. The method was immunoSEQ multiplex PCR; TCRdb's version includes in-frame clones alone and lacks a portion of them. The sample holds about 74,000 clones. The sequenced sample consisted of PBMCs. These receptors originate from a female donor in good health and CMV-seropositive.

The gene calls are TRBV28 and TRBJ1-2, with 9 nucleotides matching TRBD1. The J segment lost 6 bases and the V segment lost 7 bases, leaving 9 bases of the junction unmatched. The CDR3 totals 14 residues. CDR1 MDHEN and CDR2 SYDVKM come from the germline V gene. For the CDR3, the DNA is TGTGCCAGCACCGTGGGCGACAGGGGGAATGGCTACACCTTC. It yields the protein CASTVGDRGNGYTF.

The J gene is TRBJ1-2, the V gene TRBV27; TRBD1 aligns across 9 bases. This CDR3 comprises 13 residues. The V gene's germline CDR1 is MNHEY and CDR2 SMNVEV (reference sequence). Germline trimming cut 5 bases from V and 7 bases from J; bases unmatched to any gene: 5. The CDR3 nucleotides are TGTGCCAGCAGTCTGACAGGGGGTCTTGGCTACACCTTC. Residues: CASSLTGGLGYTF.

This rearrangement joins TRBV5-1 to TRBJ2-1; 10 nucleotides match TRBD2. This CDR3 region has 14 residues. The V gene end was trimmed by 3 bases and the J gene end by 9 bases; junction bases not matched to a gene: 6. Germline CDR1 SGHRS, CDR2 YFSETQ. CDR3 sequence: CASSWGEREGEQFF. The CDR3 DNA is TGCGCCAGCAGCTGGGGGGAGCGGGAGGGTGAGCAGTTCTTC.

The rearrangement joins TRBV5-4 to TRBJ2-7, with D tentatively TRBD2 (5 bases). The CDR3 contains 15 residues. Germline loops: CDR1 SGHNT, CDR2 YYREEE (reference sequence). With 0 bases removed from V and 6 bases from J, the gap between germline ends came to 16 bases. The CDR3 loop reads CASSLEGSTFAEQYF. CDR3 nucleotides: TGTGCCAGCAGCTTGGAAGGGAGTACCTTCGCCGAGCAGTACTTC.

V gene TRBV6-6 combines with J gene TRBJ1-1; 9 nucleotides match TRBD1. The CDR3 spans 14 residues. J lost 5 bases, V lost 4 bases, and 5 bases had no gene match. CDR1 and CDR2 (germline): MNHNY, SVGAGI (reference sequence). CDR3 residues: CASSSNRGRTEAFF. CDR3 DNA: TGTGCCAGCAGTTCGAACAGGGGGCGGACTGAAGCTTTCTTT.

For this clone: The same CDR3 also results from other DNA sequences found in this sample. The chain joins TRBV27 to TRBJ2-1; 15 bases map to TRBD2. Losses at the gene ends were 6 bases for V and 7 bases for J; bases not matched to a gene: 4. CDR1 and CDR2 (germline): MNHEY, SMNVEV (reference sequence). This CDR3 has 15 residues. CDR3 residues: CASSLGTSGRNEQFF. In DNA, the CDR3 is TGTGCCAGCAGCCTAGGGACTAGCGGGAGGAATGAGCAGTTCTTC.

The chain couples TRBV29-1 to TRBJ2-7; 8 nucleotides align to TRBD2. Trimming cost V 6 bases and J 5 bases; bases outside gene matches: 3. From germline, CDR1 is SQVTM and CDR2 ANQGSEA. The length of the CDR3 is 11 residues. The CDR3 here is CSVGLAHEQYF. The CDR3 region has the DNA TGCAGCGTCGGACTAGCCCACGAGCAGTACTTC.

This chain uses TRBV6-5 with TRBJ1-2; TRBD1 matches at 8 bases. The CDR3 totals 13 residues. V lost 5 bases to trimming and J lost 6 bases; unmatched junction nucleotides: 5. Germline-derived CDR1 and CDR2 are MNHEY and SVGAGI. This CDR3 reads CASSRTGHDGYTF. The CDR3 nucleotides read TGTGCCAGCAGTCGGACAGGGCACGATGGCTACACCTTC.

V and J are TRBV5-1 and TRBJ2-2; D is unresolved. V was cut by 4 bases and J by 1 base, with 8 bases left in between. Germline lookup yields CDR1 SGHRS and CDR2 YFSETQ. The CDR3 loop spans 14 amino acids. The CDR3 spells CASSDTLNTGELFF. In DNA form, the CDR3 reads TGCGCCAGCAGCGACACACTGAACACCGGGGAGCTGTTTTTT.

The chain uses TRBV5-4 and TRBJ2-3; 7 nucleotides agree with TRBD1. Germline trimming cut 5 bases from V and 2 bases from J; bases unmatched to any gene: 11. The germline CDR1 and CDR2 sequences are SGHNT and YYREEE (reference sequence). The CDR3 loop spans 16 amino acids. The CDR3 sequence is CASSRRDSFITDTQYF. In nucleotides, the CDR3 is TGTGCCAGCAGTCGCCGGGACAGCTTTATCACAGATACGCAGTATTTT. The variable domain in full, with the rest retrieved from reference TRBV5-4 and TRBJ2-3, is ETGVTQSPTHLIKTRGQQVTLRCSSQSGHNTVSWYQQALGQGPQFIFQYYREEENGRGNFPPRFSGLQFPNYSSELNVNALELDDSALYLCASSRRDSFITDTQYFGPGTRLTVL.

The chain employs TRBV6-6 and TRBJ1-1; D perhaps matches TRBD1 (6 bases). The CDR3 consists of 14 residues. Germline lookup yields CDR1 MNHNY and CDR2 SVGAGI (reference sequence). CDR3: CASQLGGTYTEAFF. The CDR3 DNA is TGTGCTTCGCAACTAGGGGGAACGTACACTGAAGCTTTCTTT.

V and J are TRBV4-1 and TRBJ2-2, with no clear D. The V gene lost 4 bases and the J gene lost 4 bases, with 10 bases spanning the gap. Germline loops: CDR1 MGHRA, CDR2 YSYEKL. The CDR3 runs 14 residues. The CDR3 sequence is CASSRGSGTGELFF. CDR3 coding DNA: TGCGCCAGCAGCCGCGGTTCTGGCACCGGGGAGCTGTTTTTT.

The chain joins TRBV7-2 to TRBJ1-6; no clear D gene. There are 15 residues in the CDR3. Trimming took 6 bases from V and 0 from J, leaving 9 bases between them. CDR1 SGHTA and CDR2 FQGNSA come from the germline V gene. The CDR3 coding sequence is TGTGCCAGCAGTCCAACTAGCTCCTATAATTCACCCCTCCACTTT. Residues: CASSPTSSYNSPLHF.

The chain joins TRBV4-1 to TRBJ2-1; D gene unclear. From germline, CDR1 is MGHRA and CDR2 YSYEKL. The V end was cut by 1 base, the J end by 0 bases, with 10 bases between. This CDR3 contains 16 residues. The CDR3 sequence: CASSQVDILSYNEQFF. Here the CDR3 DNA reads TGCGCCAGCAGCCAAGTCGACATACTCTCCTACAATGAGCAGTTCTTC.

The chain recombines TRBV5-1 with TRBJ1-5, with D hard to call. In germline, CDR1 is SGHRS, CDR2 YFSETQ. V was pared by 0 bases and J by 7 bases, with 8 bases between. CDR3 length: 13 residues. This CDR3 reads CASSLDPVQPQHF. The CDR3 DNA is TGCGCCAGCAGCTTGGATCCCGTACAGCCCCAGCATTTT. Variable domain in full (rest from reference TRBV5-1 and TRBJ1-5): KAGVTQTPRYLIKTRGQQVTLSCSPISGHRSVSWYQQTPGQGLQFLFEYFSETQRNKGNFPGRFSGRQFSNSRSEMNVSTLELGDSALYLCASSLDPVQPQHFGDGTRLSIL.

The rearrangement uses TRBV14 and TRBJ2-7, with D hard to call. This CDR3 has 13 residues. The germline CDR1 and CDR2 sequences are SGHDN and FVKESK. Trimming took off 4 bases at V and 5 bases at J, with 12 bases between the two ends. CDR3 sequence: CASSPGAKNEQYF. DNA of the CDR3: TGTGCCAGCAGCCCCGGTGCGAAGAACGAGCAGTACTTC.

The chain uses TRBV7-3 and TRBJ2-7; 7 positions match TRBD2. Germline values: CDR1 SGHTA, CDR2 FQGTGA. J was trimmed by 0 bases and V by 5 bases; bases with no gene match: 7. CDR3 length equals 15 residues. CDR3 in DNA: TGTGCCAGCAGCATATCGGGAGGCTCCTCCTACGAGCAGTACTTC. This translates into CASSISGGSSYEQYF.

Written as DNA, the CDR3 is TGCGCCAGCAGCCAAGGGCAGGGGGGACCCCTCCACTTT. Translating gives CASSQGQGGPLHF. V gene TRBV4-3 combines with J gene TRBJ1-6; 7 bases match TRBD1. V gave up 1 base and J gave up 12 bases; unmatched junction bases: 3. Germline-derived CDR1 and CDR2 are LGHNA and YSLEER. The CDR3 is 13 amino acids.

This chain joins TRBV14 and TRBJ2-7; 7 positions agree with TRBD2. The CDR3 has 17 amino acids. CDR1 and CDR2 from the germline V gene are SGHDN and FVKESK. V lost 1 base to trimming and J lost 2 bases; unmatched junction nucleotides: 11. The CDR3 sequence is CASSQGAGLTITYEQYF. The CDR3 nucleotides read TGTGCCAGCAGCCAAGGAGCGGGACTCACGATAACCTACGAGCAGTACTTC. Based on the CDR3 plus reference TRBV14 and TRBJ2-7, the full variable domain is EAGVTQFPSHSVIEKGQTVTLRCDPISGHDNLYWYRRVMGKEIKFLLHFVKESKQDESGMPNNRFLAERTGGTYSTLKVQPAELEDSGVYFCASSQGAGLTITYEQYFGPGTRLTVT.

Written as DNA, the CDR3 is TGTGCCAGCAGCTTAGCGTGGACCCCGGGGGAGACCCAGTACTTC. It is translated as CASSLAWTPGETQYF. The chain uses TRBV7-2 and TRBJ2-5, with D perhaps matching TRBD2 (5 bases). In germline, CDR1 is SGHTA, CDR2 FQGNSA. This CDR3 is 15 amino acids long. The V and J ends lost 0 bases and 5 bases respectively, with 13 bases between them.

In DNA form, the CDR3 reads TGTGCCAGCAGCGTGGGAGGGGCATACAATGAGCAGTTCTTC. Amino acids: CASSVGGAYNEQFF. This chain connects TRBV9 to TRBJ2-1, with 7 bases matching TRBD2. V lost 2 bases, J lost 4 bases, and 3 bases stayed unmatched. The CDR3 sequence is 14 residues long. CDR1 SGDLS and CDR2 YYNGEE come from the germline V gene.

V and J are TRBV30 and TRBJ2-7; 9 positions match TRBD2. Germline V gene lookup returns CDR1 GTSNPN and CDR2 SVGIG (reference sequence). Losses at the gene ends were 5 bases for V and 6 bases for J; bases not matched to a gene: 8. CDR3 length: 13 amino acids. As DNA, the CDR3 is TGTGCCTGGGGGACTAGCCCGCAGGGCGAGCAGTACTTC. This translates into CAWGTSPQGEQYF.